The 27 T cell receptor beta chains listed next were all sequenced from one sample in a study of blood T cell repertoires in COVID-19. Sequencing was performed with immunoSEQ multiplex PCR; in TCRdb, only in-frame clones are kept and a portion is missing. This sample has 150,000 to 200,000 clones; roughly 84% occur once, and the top ten carry approximately 5.1%. The material sequenced was PBMCs or T cells enriched from blood (not recorded which). The receptors stem from a man between 65 and 80 years old who had been exposed to COVID-19.

This clone was picked up a small number of times. The V call is TRBV7-8, the J call TRBJ1-5; 7 bases align to TRBD1. The germline CDR1 and CDR2 sequences are SGHVS and FQNEAQ. The CDR3 sequence is 14 residues long. Trimming at V came to 5 bases and at J to 2 bases, leaving 3 bases not matched to a gene. The CDR3 bases are TGTGCCAGCAGCCGGGACAGAGGCAATCAGCCCCAGCATTTT. It codes for CASSRDRGNQPQHF.

The chain links TRBV14 to TRBJ1-3; 8 nucleotides line up with TRBD1. Looked up from germline, CDR1 is SGHDN and CDR2 is FVKESK. The CDR3 contains 13 residues. J was trimmed by 8 bases and V by 4 bases; bases with no gene match: 4. The CDR3 coding sequence is TGTGCCAGCAGCCCGGACAGGGCGCACACCATATATTTT. Translation gives CASSPDRAHTIYF.

This clone was counted once. The chain joins TRBV12-3 or TRBV12-4 to TRBJ2-3; the match to TRBD2 covers 7 bases. The J segment lost 6 bases and the V segment lost 6 bases, leaving 0 bases of the junction unmatched. The CDR3 runs to 11 residues. The CDR3 region is CASSGGDTQYF. The DNA of the CDR3 is TGTGCCAGCAGCGGGGGGGATACGCAGTATTTT.

This chain links TRBV19 with TRBJ1-4; 7 positions agree with TRBD1. After removal of 4 bases from V and 8 bases from J, the junction contained 4 bases not matched to a gene. The CDR3 sequence is 13 residues long. Per the germline V gene, CDR1 is LNHDA and CDR2 is SQIVND (reference sequence). CDR3 coding DNA: TGTGCCAGTAGTACGACAGGGCACGAAAAACTGTTTTTT. Its translation: CASSTTGHEKLFF.

The chain carries TRBV28 and TRBJ1-4; TRBD1 agrees at 9 bases. J lost 8 bases, V lost 6 bases, and 7 bases had no gene match. Germline V CDR1 and CDR2: MDHEN, SYDVKM. The CDR3 sequence is 14 residues long. For the CDR3, the DNA is TGTGCCAGCAGAAGGGACAGGGAATTCGAAAAACTGTTTTTT. Protein product: CASRRDREFEKLFF.

A single count supports this clone. This chain uses TRBV5-4 with TRBJ2-1, with 8 positions matching TRBD2. V was clipped by 1 base and J by 3 bases; unmatched bases: 3. Germline V gene sequence: CDR1 SGHNT, CDR2 YYREEE (reference sequence). The CDR3 runs 15 residues. Here the CDR3 DNA reads TGTGCCAGCAGCTTGTCGGGAGGGAACTACAATGAGCAGTTCTTC. As protein: CASSLSGGNYNEQFF.

In nucleotides, the CDR3 is TGTGCCAGCAGCCAATCCCGAATCTTAGGAGGTCAGCCCCAGCATTTT. It specifies CASSQSRILGGQPQHF. The chain links TRBV3-1 (or the pseudogene TRBV3-2) to TRBJ1-5; D is ambiguous. The CDR3 covers 16 residues. Trimming took off 2 bases at V and 6 bases at J, with 17 bases between the two ends. Germline V gene sequence: CDR1 LGHDT, CDR2 YNNKEL (reference sequence).

The J gene is TRBJ1-1, the V gene TRBV11-2; TRBD1 matches 7 bases. This CDR3 region has 16 residues. From germline, CDR1 is SGHAT and CDR2 FQNNGV. J lost 11 bases, V lost 2 bases, and 17 bases had no gene match. Written as DNA, the CDR3 is TGTGCCAGCAGCTTAAGCCTTGGGGGCTTCAGGGGGGAGGCTTTCTTT. Protein product: CASSLSLGGFRGEAFF. Combining the CDR3 with reference TRBV11-2 and TRBJ1-1 gives the whole variable domain EAGVAQSPRYKIIEKRQSVAFWCNPISGHATLYWYQQILGQGPKLLIQFQNNGVVDDSQLPKDRFSAERLKGVDSTLKIQPAKLEDSAVYLCASSLSLGGFRGEAFFGQGTRLTVV.

The chain joins TRBV13 to TRBJ2-3, with 7 bases lining up with TRBD2. Losses at the gene ends were 1 base for V and 2 bases for J; bases not matched to a gene: 18. The CDR3 contains 20 residues. Germline V CDR1 and CDR2: PRHDT, FYEKMQ (reference sequence). This CDR3 reads CASSLEGTALRGRNTDTQYF. In DNA form, the CDR3 reads TGTGCCAGCAGCTTAGAGGGTACTGCTTTGCGGGGGAGAAACACAGATACGCAGTATTTT.

This chain uses TRBV7-2 with TRBJ2-7, with D possibly TRBD2 on 7 matching bases. Trimming removed 0 bases at V and 3 bases at J, with 12 bases between. The CDR3 has 15 amino acids. Germline V lookup: CDR1 SGHTA, CDR2 FQGNSA. CDR3 DNA: TGTGCCAGCAGCTTAGCCGGGGGGCCAGACTACGAGCAGTACTTC. It is translated as CASSLAGGPDYEQYF.

The chain has TRBV18 and TRBJ2-7, with D unresolved. This CDR3 is built from 14 residues. Germline loops: CDR1 KGHSH, CDR2 LQKENI. Between the trimmed V and J ends, which lost 0 bases and 6 bases, there was a span of 12 bases. CDR3 amino acids: CASSPPSGVSEQYF. In DNA, the CDR3 is TGTGCCAGCTCACCACCGTCAGGCGTTTCCGAGCAGTACTTC.

The chain links TRBV28 to TRBJ1-2, with 7 bases that match TRBD1. CDR3 length: 16 residues. Germline V gene sequence: CDR1 MDHEN, CDR2 SYDVKM. Unmatched junction bases numbered 11, after V lost 5 bases and J lost 2 bases. The CDR3 here is CASSTPDRVLNYGYTF. As DNA, the CDR3 is TGTGCCAGCAGTACTCCCGACAGGGTACTCAACTATGGCTACACCTTC.

The rearrangement joins TRBV5-4 to TRBJ2-1; TRBD1 matches at 8 bases. CDR3 length: 16 amino acids. Looked up from germline, CDR1 is SGHNT and CDR2 is YYREEE (reference sequence). Losses at the gene ends were 0 bases for V and 2 bases for J; bases not matched to a gene: 4. The CDR3 loop is CASSLAGQGAYNEQFF. CDR3 DNA: TGTGCCAGCAGCTTGGCCGGACAGGGAGCCTACAATGAGCAGTTCTTC.

Worth noting for this clone: The identical CDR3 is also encoded by other nucleotide sequences in the sample. V is TRBV15 and J is TRBJ1-2; D remains unclear. Germline CDR1 and CDR2: LNHNV and YYDKDF (reference sequence). The V gene lost 0 bases and the J gene lost 2 bases, with 4 bases spanning the gap. The CDR3 spans 13 residues. The CDR3, as DNA: TGTGCCACCAGCAGAGATCGGAACTATGGCTACACCTTC. Encoded protein: CATSRDRNYGYTF.

The chain has TRBV3-1 (or the pseudogene TRBV3-2) and TRBJ2-3, with 12 nucleotides matching TRBD2. The junction had 11 bases not matched to a gene; V was cut back by 7 bases and J by 0 bases. This CDR3 comprises 18 residues. In germline, CDR1 is LGHDT, CDR2 YNNKEL (reference sequence). CDR3 DNA sequence: TGTGCCAGCAAAAGGGCGGATCTAGCGGGAGGGAGCACAGATACGCAGTATTTT. Its translation: CASKRADLAGGSTDTQYF.

J is TRBJ2-3 and V is TRBV4-2, with D hard to call. V was cut by 4 bases and J by 2 bases, with 7 bases left in between. Looked up from germline, CDR1 is LGHNA and CDR2 is YNFKEQ. This CDR3 region has 13 residues. In DNA, the CDR3 is TGTGCCAGCAGCCTAGTAATCACAGATACGCAGTATTTT. It translates to CASSLVITDTQYF.

The genes are TRBV5-1 and TRBJ1-2; perhaps TRBD1 as D (5 bases). The CDR3 totals 16 residues. With 4 bases removed from V and 6 bases from J, the gap between germline ends came to 22 bases. Germline CDR1 and CDR2: SGHRS and YFSETQ. The CDR3 here is CASSPWNPGVKDGYTF. CDR3 DNA: TGCGCCAGCAGCCCTTGGAATCCGGGGGTAAAGGATGGCTACACCTTC.

The chain joins TRBV11-2 to TRBJ1-1, with D maybe TRBD1 (6 bases). The CDR3 length is 14 residues. The V gene lost 1 base and the J gene lost 4 bases, with 10 bases spanning the gap. Germline V lookup: CDR1 SGHAT, CDR2 FQNNGV. The CDR3 DNA is TGTGCCAGCAGCTTAGGTGGCAGGGGCACTGAAGCTTTCTTT. Protein: CASSLGGRGTEAFF.

The V gene is TRBV7-2, the J gene TRBJ2-3; 9 nucleotides match TRBD2. The junction had 8 bases not matched to a gene; V was cut back by 5 bases and J by 2 bases. This CDR3 contains 16 residues. CDR1 and CDR2 (germline): SGHTA, FQGNSA. The CDR3 DNA reads as TGTGCCAGCAGCCGCGGACTAGCGAAACCCACAGATACGCAGTATTTT. It yields the protein CASSRGLAKPTDTQYF.

V and J are TRBV7-9 and TRBJ2-7; possible D gene TRBD1, 5 bases. V lost 5 bases to trimming and J lost 6 bases, with 17 bases between them. Germline V gives CDR1 SEHNR, CDR2 FQNEAQ (reference sequence). CDR3 length equals 14 residues. The CDR3 nucleotides are TGTGCCAGCAGCAGCGTAACAGGCGGTGGCGAGCAGTACTTC. The encoded protein is CASSSVTGGGEQYF.

In its sample, this clone was seen once. J is TRBJ1-6 and V is TRBV5-8, with D possibly being TRBD1 (6 bases). CDR1 is SGHTS, CDR2 YDEGEE, per germline. The length of the CDR3 is 15 residues. V was shortened by 2 bases and J by 7 bases, with 13 bases between the two germline ends. CDR3 sequence: CASSFQGTQNSPLHF. DNA of the CDR3: TGTGCCAGCAGCTTTCAAGGGACACAGAATTCACCCCTCCACTTT.

The CDR3 spells CASSLGTAIPYEQYF. The DNA for the CDR3 is TGTGCCAGCTCACTTGGGACAGCTATTCCCTACGAGCAGTACTTC. This chain links TRBV18 with TRBJ2-7, with 7 bases identical to TRBD1. Trimming cost V 4 bases and J 2 bases; bases outside gene matches: 8. Germline V gene lookup returns CDR1 KGHSH and CDR2 LQKENI. The CDR3 extends over 15 amino acids. Combining the CDR3 with reference TRBV18 and TRBJ2-7 gives the whole variable domain NAGVMQNPRHLVRRRGQEARLRCSPMKGHSHVYWYRQLPEEGLKFMVYLQKENIIDESGMPKERFSAEFPKEGPSILRIQQVVRGDSAAYFCASSLGTAIPYEQYFGPGTRLTVT.

This clone has just a few counts. The rearrangement uses TRBV5-8 and TRBJ2-5; the D gene is possibly TRBD1 (6 bases). Between the trimmed V and J ends, which lost 2 bases and 1 base, there was a span of 9 bases. Germline V gives CDR1 SGHTS, CDR2 YDEGEE. The CDR3 sequence is 14 residues long. CDR3 region: CASSFRQVQETQYF. CDR3 coding DNA: TGTGCCAGCAGCTTCCGACAGGTCCAAGAGACCCAGTACTTC.

This sequence joins TRBV5-8 and TRBJ2-3; 9 bases line up with TRBD1. This CDR3 is 14 amino acids long. Germline assignment: CDR1 SGHTS and CDR2 YDEGEE. The V gene end was trimmed by 9 bases and the J gene end by 4 bases; junction bases not matched to a gene: 9. This chain's CDR3 is CATLGTGSPDTQYF. The CDR3 coding sequence is TGTGCCACCCTGGGGACAGGGAGCCCAGATACGCAGTATTTT.

A note on this clone: Other DNA variants within this sample encode the same CDR3. J is TRBJ2-7 and V is TRBV5-1, with D uncertain. Trimming took 4 bases from V and 2 from J, leaving 13 bases between them. Looked up from germline, CDR1 is SGHRS and CDR2 is YFSETQ. The CDR3 is 14 amino acids. The CDR3 spells CASSLREAPYEQYF. The CDR3 DNA reads TGCGCCAGCAGCCTTAGAGAAGCCCCCTACGAGCAGTACTTC.

The chain has TRBV14 and TRBJ1-4, with a tentative D call TRBD1 (5 bases). Trimming stripped 5 bases from V and 3 bases from J, with 16 bases between. The germline V gene encodes CDR1 SGHDN and CDR2 FVKESK. This CDR3 is 16 amino acids long. The CDR3 sequence: CASSTAKGLPNEKLFF. The CDR3 DNA sequence: TGTGCCAGCAGCACAGCCAAGGGACTGCCTAATGAAAAACTGTTTTTT.

This chain uses TRBV18 with TRBJ2-7, with 8 bases that match TRBD1. Germline-derived CDR1 and CDR2 are KGHSH and LQKENI. J was trimmed by 5 bases and V by 0 bases; bases with no gene match: 9. The CDR3 runs 16 residues. The CDR3 DNA reads as TGTGCCAGCTCACCACCACAGGGGGGCTTCAGGAACGAGCAGTACTTC. This codes for CASSPPQGGFRNEQYF.